This T cell receptor beta chain was sequenced during a study of blood T cell repertoires in COVID-19. Study as a whole: COVID-19 samples collected from the United States, Italy and Spain covered acute and convalescent phases.

Using immunoSEQ multiplex PCR, the repertoire was profiled, and TCRdb retains in-frame clones only, with some absent. Of about 330,000 clones in the sample, roughly 87% were seen once. This CDR3 is 15 amino acids long. Germline V gene lookup returns CDR1 KGHDR and CDR2 SFDVKD. The V end lost 6 bases, the J end lost 2 bases, and 13 bases lay between the germline ends. The V and J genes are TRBV24-1 and TRBJ2-1; TRBD2 is a possible D gene (6 bases). The sequence was obtained from a man aged 25-45 years with COVID-19, enrolled during active disease. Sequenced: peripheral blood. CDR3 DNA: TGTGCCACCAGTTATGGGGGGAGTGCCTACAATGAGCAGTTCTTC. Its translation: CATSYGGSAYNEQFF.